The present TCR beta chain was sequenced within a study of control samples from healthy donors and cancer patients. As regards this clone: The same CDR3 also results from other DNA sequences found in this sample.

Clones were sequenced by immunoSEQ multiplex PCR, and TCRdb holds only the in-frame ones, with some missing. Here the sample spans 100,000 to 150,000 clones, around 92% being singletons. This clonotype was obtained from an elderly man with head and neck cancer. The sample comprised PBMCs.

The CDR3 DNA is TGTGCCAGCTCACCCCAAGAGACCCAGTACTTC. Amino acid sequence: CASSPQETQYF. The chain is built from TRBV18 and TRBJ2-5; D call uncertain. The CDR3 has 11 amino acids. The germline V gene has CDR1 KGHSH and CDR2 LQKENI. V shed 3 bases and J shed 1 base, with 0 bases lying between them.